The 4 T cell receptor beta chains below all came from one sample that was sequenced in a study of tumor and adjacent non-tumor tissue in lung cancer. RNA was extracted from bulk tissue without any cell sorting. TCRbeta libraries were built with three rounds of nested PCR, modified from ARM-PCR. TCRdb recomputed calls from the multiplex PCR reads with MiXCR, one row per CDR3 protein. The sample carries 65,000 to 90,000 distinct CDR3 sequences, around 80% recorded once. The sequencing input was lung tumor tissue. The origin of the receptors is a woman aged 50 to 65 with non-small cell lung cancer.

Note on this clonotype: Likely a read error: the CDR3 ends without its conserved phenylalanine or tryptophan. No DNA is shown, since the ends of the CDR3 on it are uncertain; the CDR3 is the one TCRdb lists. This chain uses TRBV20-1 with TRBJ2-3; TRBD2, the table's D call, lacks a check against the DNA. The CDR3 is 14 amino acids in total, end residues counted. Germline-derived CDR1 and CDR2 are DFQATT and SNEGSKA (reference sequence). CDR3 protein: CSTTGGRTLDTQNI.

V usage is TRBV11-1 and J usage is TRBJ2-4; 13 bases map to TRBD2. Germline V lookup: CDR1 SGHAT, CDR2 FQDESV (reference sequence). This CDR3 is built from 17 residues. Trimming at V came to 7 bases and at J to 15 bases, leaving 21 bases not matched to a gene. The CDR3 region is CASNYGLAGVAKNIRYF. In DNA form, the CDR3 reads TGTGCCAGCAACTATGGACTAGCGGGAGTAGCCAAAAACATTAGGTACTTC.

Details on this clonotype: The junction departs from the called germline gene at one end, perhaps through a read error. J is TRBJ2-1 and V is TRBV19; 10 bases align to TRBD2. CDR1 and CDR2 from the germline V gene are LNHDA and SQIVND (reference sequence). The CDR3 length is 17 residues. CDR3 in amino acids: CASNIISGLADHNEQLF. In DNA, the CDR3 is TGTGCCAGTAATATAATCTCCGGACTAGCGGACCACAATGAGCAGTTATTC. Complete variable domain (other parts from reference TRBV19 and TRBJ2-1): DGGITQSPKYLFRKEGQNVTLSCEQNLNHDAMYWYRQDPGQGLRLIYYSQIVNDFQKGDIAEGYSVSREKKESFPLTVTSAQKNPTAFYLCASNIISGLADHNEQLFGPGTRLTVL.

The rearrangement uses TRBV20-1 and TRBJ2-1; maybe TRBD1 (5 bases). The V end was cut by 8 bases, the J end by 9 bases, with 17 bases between. Germline assignment: CDR1 DFQATT and CDR2 SNEGSKA (reference sequence). The CDR3 is 12 residues long. CDR3 coding DNA: TGCAGTTCCGGAATAGGGGTATGTGAGCAGTTCTTC. Translated: CSSGIGVCEQFF.